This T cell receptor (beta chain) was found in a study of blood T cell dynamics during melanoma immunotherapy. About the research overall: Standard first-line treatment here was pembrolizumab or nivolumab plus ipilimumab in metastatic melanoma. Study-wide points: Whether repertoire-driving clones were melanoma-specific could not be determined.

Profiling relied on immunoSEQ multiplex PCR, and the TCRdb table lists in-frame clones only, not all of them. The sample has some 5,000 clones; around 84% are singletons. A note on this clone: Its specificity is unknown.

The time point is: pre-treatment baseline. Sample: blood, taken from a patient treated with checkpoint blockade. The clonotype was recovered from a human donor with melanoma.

CDR3 DNA: TGCGCCAGCAGCTTGAATTGGGCAGGTCCCCTCTCTGGAAACACCATATATTTT. Protein: CASSLNWAGPLSGNTIYF. The chain is built from TRBV5-1 and TRBJ1-3, with unresolved D. Germline-derived CDR1 and CDR2 are SGHRS and YFSETQ. The CDR3 has 18 residues. Trimming took 1 base from V and 0 from J, leaving 17 bases between them.